These 30 T cell receptor beta chains originate from one sample sequenced in a study of identical twins. TCRdb reanalysed the 5' RACE reads using MiXCR and keeps one entry per CDR3 protein. Of some 460,000 distinct CDR3 sequences detected, 14% appear once; the ten largest clones hold approximately 0.52%. These data were likewise used in another study, on yellow fever vaccine responses in identical twins.

The material sequenced was CD4+ T cells sorted from blood. Receptors were obtained from a woman aged 18 to 35 in good health.

The table lists this clonotype with many counts. The gene calls are TRBV29-1 and TRBJ2-7, with 9 bases identical to TRBD1. Trimming at V came to 7 bases and at J to 1 base, leaving 2 bases not matched to a gene. Germline loops: CDR1 SQVTM, CDR2 ANQGSEA. This CDR3 contains 12 residues. The CDR3 here is CSAGTGSYEQYF. The CDR3 region has the DNA TGCAGCGCCGGGACAGGGTCCTACGAGCAGTACTTC.

This clonotype was counted only a few times. This rearrangement joins TRBV10-2 to TRBJ2-1; D remains ambiguous. CDR1 and CDR2 from the germline V gene are WSHSY and SAAADI. The CDR3 is 14 amino acids. The V end lost 9 bases, the J end lost 15 bases, and 27 bases lay between the germline ends. The CDR3 protein is CASGPSRYPEAPFF. CDR3 bases: TGCGCCAGTGGGCCTTCCAGGTACCCGGAAGCACCGTTCTTC.

In this sample, this clonotype turned up a few times. The gene calls are TRBV5-6 and TRBJ2-3; D remains ambiguous. With 1 base removed from V and 0 bases from J, the gap between germline ends came to 6 bases. The CDR3 is made up of 14 amino acids. Germline lookup yields CDR1 SGHDT and CDR2 YYEEEE. CDR3 sequence: CASSLYKSTDTQYF. CDR3 coding DNA: TGTGCCAGCAGCTTGTACAAGAGCACAGATACGCAGTATTTT. The complete variable domain, with remaining parts taken from reference TRBV5-6 and TRBJ2-3, reads DAGVTQSPTHLIKTRGQQVTLRCSPKSGHDTVSWYQQALGQGPQFIFQYYEEEERQRGNFPDRFSGHQFPNYSSELNVNALLLGDSALYLCASSLYKSTDTQYFGPGTRLTVL.

This clonotype was counted many times. The rearrangement uses TRBV3-1 and TRBJ2-5; D ambiguous. From germline, CDR1 is LGHDT and CDR2 YNNKEL (reference sequence). This CDR3 has 12 amino acids. V dropped 4 bases and J dropped 0 bases, with 3 bases sitting between them. The CDR3: CASSRNQETQYF. The DNA for the CDR3 is TGTGCCAGCAGCCGAAACCAAGAGACCCAGTACTTC.

This chain connects TRBV18 to TRBJ2-5, with a possible D match to TRBD2 (6 bases). Trimming removed 6 bases from V and 5 bases from J, with 13 bases in between. The CDR3 extends over 13 amino acids. Germline V gene data show CDR1 as KGHSH and CDR2 as LQKENI. In nucleotides, the CDR3 is TGTGCCAGCTCCGCGGGATTAATGGAGACCCAGTACTTC. Protein: CASSAGLMETQYF.

The V gene is TRBV18, the J gene TRBJ2-3; D may correspond to TRBD1 or TRBD2 (5 bases each). Trimming took off 3 bases at V and 4 bases at J, with 11 bases between the two ends. The CDR3 is 14 amino acids. The germline CDR1 and CDR2 sequences are KGHSH and LQKENI. This CDR3 is CASSPNGGADTQYF. For the CDR3, the DNA is TGTGCCAGCTCACCCAATGGGGGAGCAGATACGCAGTATTTT.

This clonotype occurred a few times. The chain employs TRBV12-3 or TRBV12-4 and TRBJ2-4; D remains ambiguous. V was shortened by 6 bases and J by 0 bases, with 9 bases between the two germline ends. This CDR3 has 14 residues. CDR3 protein: CASSRWAAKNIQYF. DNA of the CDR3: TGTGCCAGCAGCCGATGGGCAGCCAAAAACATTCAGTACTTC.

The rearrangement links TRBV12-5 to TRBJ2-1; possible D gene TRBD1, 6 bases. CDR1 and CDR2 from the germline V gene are LGHNT and FRNRAP. V lost 2 bases, J lost 0 bases, and 14 bases lay in between. The CDR3 spans 17 residues. CDR3 in amino acids: CASGLTPGTLSYNEQFF. The CDR3 DNA sequence: TGTGCTAGTGGTTTGACCCCCGGGACACTCTCCTACAATGAGCAGTTCTTC. Full variable domain (outside the CDR3, taken from reference TRBV12-5 and TRBJ2-1): DARVTQTPRHKVTEMGQEVTMRCQPILGHNTVFWYRQTMMQGLELLAYFRNRAPLDDSGMPKDRFSAEMPDATLATLKIQPSEPRDSAVYFCASGLTPGTLSYNEQFFGPGTRLTVL.

This clonotype has a count of ten or more. The genes are TRBV3-1 and TRBJ2-4; no clear D. Per germline, CDR1 LGHDT and CDR2 YNNKEL (reference sequence). Deletions cut 1 base from V and 8 bases from J, with 3 bases between. The CDR3 runs to 11 residues. The DNA of the CDR3 is TGTGCCAGCAGCCAAGGGGACATTCAGTACTTC. Residues: CASSQGDIQYF.

This clonotype was seen more than once but under ten times. The chain uses TRBV5-1 and TRBJ1-1; D call uncertain. The CDR3 spans 14 residues. The V end was cut by 4 bases, the J end by 7 bases, with 17 bases between. The germline CDR1 and CDR2 sequences are SGHRS and YFSETQ. The CDR3 DNA reads as TGCGCCAGCAGCCATGACGGTACTATCAGTGAAGCTTTCTTT. Protein: CASSHDGTISEAFF.

The chain combines TRBV12-3 or TRBV12-4 with TRBJ2-2; TRBD1 might be the D (6 bases). With 3 bases removed from V and 5 bases from J, the gap between germline ends came to 13 bases. The CDR3 loop spans 15 amino acids. CDR3 sequence reads: CASSFLQGHTGELFF. Written as DNA, the CDR3 is TGTGCCAGCAGTTTCCTCCAGGGGCATACCGGGGAGCTGTTTTTT.

This clonotype was found a few times. The chain uses TRBV6-2 or TRBV6-3 and TRBJ2-1, with a tentative D call TRBD1 (6 bases). The CDR3 is 15 amino acids. Germline-derived CDR1 and CDR2 are MNHEY and SVGEGT. V lost 6 bases to trimming and J lost 6 bases, with 18 bases between them. The CDR3 coding sequence is TGTGCCAGCAGCATGGACGGGCCCAGGGGCAATGAGCAGTTCTTC. Residues: CASSMDGPRGNEQFF.

The J gene is TRBJ2-3, the V gene TRBV4-2; 8 bases are a match to TRBD2. After removal of 1 base from V and 1 base from J, the junction contained 4 bases not matched to a gene. The CDR3 is 16 residues long. CDR1 LGHNA and CDR2 YNFKEQ come from the germline V gene. CDR3 DNA: TGTGCCAGCAGCCAAGCGAGCGGGAGCGGCACAGATACGCAGTATTTT. This encodes CASSQASGSGTDTQYF.

The CDR3: CASSFNVGGNTGELFF. CDR3 nucleotide sequence: TGCGCCAGCAGCTTTAATGTCGGAGGGAACACCGGGGAGCTGTTTTTT. The chain employs TRBV5-1 and TRBJ2-2; a possible D gene is TRBD2 (5 bases). Germline V gene sequence: CDR1 SGHRS, CDR2 YFSETQ. This CDR3 comprises 16 residues. Trimming shortened V by 2 bases and J by 1 base, and 12 bases separated the two germline ends.

This clonotype was found many times. The V and J genes are TRBV5-6 and TRBJ1-5; 7 bases align to TRBD1. The CDR3 spans 16 residues. J lost 1 base, V lost 2 bases, and 6 bases had no gene match. Per the germline V gene, CDR1 is SGHDT and CDR2 is YYEEEE. CDR3 DNA: TGTGCCAGCAGCTTTAAAAGGACAGGAAGCAATCAGCCCCAGCATTTT. The encoded protein is CASSFKRTGSNQPQHF.

This clonotype was seen only a few times. The chain recombines TRBV7-9 with TRBJ2-3; TRBD2 might be the D (6 bases). This CDR3 region has 15 residues. Deletions cut 3 bases from V and 6 bases from J, with 16 bases between. Germline V lookup: CDR1 SEHNR, CDR2 FQNEAQ (reference sequence). CDR3 bases: TGTGCCAGCAGCTTGAGGCGGGGCCCCGCCGATACGCAGTATTTT. Translating gives CASSLRRGPADTQYF.

The V call is TRBV24-1, the J call TRBJ2-1, with a weak D call TRBD2 (5 bases). CDR1 is KGHDR and CDR2 is SFDVKD in the germline V gene. V gave up 7 bases and J gave up 4 bases, with 10 bases separating them. The CDR3 has 13 amino acids. CDR3 nucleotide sequence: TGTGCCACCAGCGTTAGCGTTTACAATGAGCAGTTCTTC. Protein product: CATSVSVYNEQFF.

The V call is TRBV10-1, the J call TRBJ1-1, with 11 bases lining up with TRBD1. The CDR3 totals 14 residues. V lost 5 bases to trimming and J lost 6 bases; unmatched junction nucleotides: 5. Germline assignment: CDR1 WNHNN and CDR2 SYGVQD (reference sequence). CDR3 residues: CASSSRDRGAEAFF. Written as DNA, the CDR3 is TGCGCCAGCAGTAGCCGGGACAGGGGGGCTGAAGCTTTCTTT.

This clonotype turned up a few times. The CDR3, as DNA: TGTGCCAGCAGCCAAGAACGAGGTACAAATGAGCAGTTCTTC. It is translated as CASSQERGTNEQFF. The V call is TRBV4-2, the J call TRBJ2-1; no firm D call. The CDR3 extends over 14 amino acids. Germline values: CDR1 LGHNA, CDR2 YNFKEQ. V gave up 0 bases and J gave up 7 bases, with 10 bases separating them.

This sequence joins TRBV5-5 and TRBJ2-5; D call uncertain. The CDR3 loop spans 13 amino acids. The ends were cut back, 7 bases at V and 4 bases at J, with 14 bases in the middle. The germline gives CDR1 SGHKS, CDR2 YYEKEE (reference sequence). CDR3 nucleotides: TGTGCCAGCGGCGCCGGGCTCGTAGAGACCCAGTACTTC. Its translation: CASGAGLVETQYF.

The chain carries TRBV7-2 and TRBJ2-1; D unresolved. Trimming removed 0 bases from V and 8 bases from J, with 8 bases in between. The CDR3 length is 13 residues. Germline CDR1 and CDR2: SGHTA and FQGNSA. The CDR3 nucleotides are TGTGCCAGCAGCTTAGCCCCAGGAGATGAGCAGTTCTTC. This translates into CASSLAPGDEQFF.

The chain's CDR3 is CSAHWTATDTQYF. The CDR3 DNA follows: TGCAGTGCCCATTGGACCGCCACAGATACGCAGTATTTT. This sequence joins TRBV20-1 and TRBJ2-3, with no clear D. V shed 6 bases and J shed 2 bases, with 12 bases lying between them. The CDR3 has 13 amino acids. The V gene's germline CDR1 is DFQATT and CDR2 SNEGSKA (reference sequence).

This clonotype was picked up a small number of times. In DNA form, the CDR3 reads TGTGCCAGCAGTCACGGGGAGGAGACCCAGTACTTC. Its protein is CASSHGEETQYF. The chain recombines TRBV3-1 with TRBJ2-5; maybe TRBD2 (5 bases). CDR1 is LGHDT and CDR2 is YNNKEL in the germline V gene (reference sequence). V lost 6 bases and J lost 5, with 10 bases in between. CDR3 size: 12 residues.

This clonotype has at least ten counts. The J gene is TRBJ1-1, the V gene TRBV5-1; D is perhaps TRBD1 (6 bases). Between the trimmed V and J ends, which lost 7 bases and 1 base, there was a span of 8 bases. This CDR3 comprises 12 residues. Germline CDR1 and CDR2: SGHRS and YFSETQ. CDR3 bases: TGCGCCAGCGGCAGGGGGAACACTGAAGCTTTCTTT. Its protein product is CASGRGNTEAFF.

This clonotype was counted ten times or more. The chain employs TRBV29-1 and TRBJ2-7; possibly TRBD1 for D (5 bases). Germline V gives CDR1 SQVTM, CDR2 ANQGSEA. CDR3 length: 12 residues. V was clipped by 7 bases and J by 2 bases, with 12 bases between them. The CDR3 DNA reads TGCAGCGCTCTCACAGGTCCCTACGAGCAGTACTTC. Translation: CSALTGPYEQYF.

This clonotype was detected many times. The J gene is TRBJ2-5, the V gene TRBV12-3 or TRBV12-4; 12 nucleotides agree with TRBD2. J was trimmed by 2 bases and V by 8 bases; bases with no gene match: 12. The CDR3 covers 17 residues. This chain's CDR3 is CASFGVDGLAGQETQYF. CDR3 bases: TGTGCCAGCTTTGGCGTGGACGGACTAGCGGGGCAAGAGACCCAGTACTTC.

This clonotype was recorded at least ten times. V is TRBV12-3 or TRBV12-4 and J is TRBJ2-1; 7 bases line up with TRBD2. The CDR3 is 15 residues long. The ends lost 3 bases at V and 5 bases at J; junction bases unmatched: 7. CDR3 bases: TGTGCCAGCAGTTTCGGGCGGCGGGGGAACAATGAGCAGTTCTTC. It is translated as CASSFGRRGNNEQFF.

The chain recombines TRBV11-2 with TRBJ1-1; D might be TRBD1 (5 bases). Trimming cost V 5 bases and J 0 bases, with 13 bases left between them. CDR1 is SGHAT, CDR2 FQNNGV, per germline. This CDR3 has 15 amino acids. For the CDR3, the DNA is TGTGCCAGCAGCCCTCAGACAGCATTGAACACTGAAGCTTTCTTT. Translating it yields CASSPQTALNTEAFF.

This clonotype was detected a few times. The J gene is TRBJ2-1, the V gene TRBV11-2; TRBD2 agrees at 10 bases. Losses at the gene ends were 2 bases for V and 2 bases for J; bases not matched to a gene: 6. This CDR3 region has 17 residues. The germline gives CDR1 SGHAT, CDR2 FQNNGV. For the CDR3, the DNA is TGTGCCAGCAGCTTATCCTCTAGCGGGAGAGCCTACAATGAGCAGTTCTTC. It yields the protein CASSLSSSGRAYNEQFF.

The chain is built from TRBV7-3 and TRBJ1-1; 9 nucleotides align to TRBD1. The V and J ends lost 0 bases and 5 bases, in that order; junction bases with no gene match: 10. This CDR3 spans 17 amino acids. The V gene's germline CDR1 is SGHTA and CDR2 FQGTGA. CDR3 protein: CASSLTWTGEGETEAFF. The CDR3 nucleotides read TGTGCCAGCAGCTTAACGTGGACAGGGGAAGGAGAGACTGAAGCTTTCTTT.